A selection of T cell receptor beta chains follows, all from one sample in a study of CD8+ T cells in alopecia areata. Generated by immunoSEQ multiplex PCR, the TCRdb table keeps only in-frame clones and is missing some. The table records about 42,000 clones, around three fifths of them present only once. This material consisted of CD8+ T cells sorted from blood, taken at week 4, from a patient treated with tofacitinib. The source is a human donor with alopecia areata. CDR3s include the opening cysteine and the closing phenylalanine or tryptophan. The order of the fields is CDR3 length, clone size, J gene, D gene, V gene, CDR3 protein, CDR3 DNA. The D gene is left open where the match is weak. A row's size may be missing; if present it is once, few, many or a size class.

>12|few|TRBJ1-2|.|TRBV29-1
CSVEQGSYGYTF
TGCAGCGTTGAACAGGGATCGTATGGCTACACCTTC
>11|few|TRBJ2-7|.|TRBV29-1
CSVRHSYEQYF
TGCAGCGTCCGACACTCCTACGAGCAGTACTTC
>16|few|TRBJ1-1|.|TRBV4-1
CASSQEAASGRPEAFF
TGCGCCAGCAGCCAAGAGGCGGCCAGCGGACGACCTGAAGCTTTCTTT
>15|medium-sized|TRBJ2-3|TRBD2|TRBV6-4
CASSDSSGGPDTQYF
TGTGCCAGCAGTGACTCTAGCGGGGGGCCAGATACGCAGTATTTT
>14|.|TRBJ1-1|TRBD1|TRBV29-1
CSVAGQSMNTEAFF
TGCAGCGTCGCGGGACAGAGCATGAACACTGAAGCTTTCTTT
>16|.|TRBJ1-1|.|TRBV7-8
CASSFAKVTANTEAFF
TGTGCCAGCAGCTTCGCCAAGGTAACGGCCAACACTGAAGCTTTCTTT
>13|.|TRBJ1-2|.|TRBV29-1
CSVEGEGNYGYTF
TGCAGCGTTGAAGGGGAGGGGAACTATGGCTACACCTTC
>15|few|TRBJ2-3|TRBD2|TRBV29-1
CSVEGGGLVTDTQYF
TGCAGCGTTGAGGGCGGGGGACTAGTCACAGATACGCAGTATTTT
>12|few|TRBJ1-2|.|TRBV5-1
CASSPDNYGYTF
TGCGCCAGCAGCCCGGATAACTATGGCTACACCTTC
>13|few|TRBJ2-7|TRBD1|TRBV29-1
CSVPGQGAYEQYF
TGCAGCGTGCCGGGACAGGGGGCTTACGAGCAGTACTTC
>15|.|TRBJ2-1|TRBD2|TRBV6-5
CASSYSPSGGGEQFF
TGTGCCAGCAGTTACTCGCCTAGCGGGGGAGGTGAGCAGTTCTTC
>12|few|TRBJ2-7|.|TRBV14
CASSYSGTRRYF
TGTGCCAGCAGCTACTCCGGGACGCGTAGGTACTTC
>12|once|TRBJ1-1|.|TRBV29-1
CSVEGQQIEAFF
TGCAGCGTTGAAGGGCAACAAATTGAAGCTTTCTTT
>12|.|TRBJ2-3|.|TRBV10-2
CASSESMDTQYF
TGCGCCAGCAGTGAGTCGATGGATACGCAGTATTTT
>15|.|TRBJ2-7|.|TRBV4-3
CASSQSRLGSYEQYF
TGCGCCAGCAGCCAATCTCGCCTAGGGAGCTACGAGCAGTACTTC
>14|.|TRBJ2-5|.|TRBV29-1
CSVELPDSQETQYF
TGCAGCGTTGAATTGCCGGACAGCCAAGAGACCCAGTACTTC
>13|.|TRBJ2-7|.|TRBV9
CASSGGNGPQQYF
TGTGCCAGCAGCGGGGGCAATGGACCCCAGCAGTACTTC
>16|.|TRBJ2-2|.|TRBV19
CATTRGNSANTGELFF
TGTGCCACCACACGGGGAAACTCCGCGAACACCGGGGAGCTGTTTTTT
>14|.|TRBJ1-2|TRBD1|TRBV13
CASSSGTGGHGYTF
TGTGCCAGCAGTTCGGGGACAGGGGGTCATGGCTACACCTTC
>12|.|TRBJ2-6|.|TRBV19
CASNSGANVLTF
TGTGCCAGTAACTCTGGGGCCAACGTCCTGACTTTC
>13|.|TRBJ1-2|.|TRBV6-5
CASSPSGRGGYTF
TGTGCCAGCAGTCCTTCAGGCAGGGGTGGCTACACCTTC
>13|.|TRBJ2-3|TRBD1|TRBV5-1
CASSSALDRVKYF
TGCGCCAGCAGCTCGGCCCTGGACAGGGTGAAGTATTTT
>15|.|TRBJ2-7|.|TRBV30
CAWSERYFSGYEQYF
TGTGCCTGGAGTGAAAGATATTTCAGTGGCTACGAGCAGTACTTC
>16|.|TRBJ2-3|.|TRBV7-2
CASSYLVVGGPDTQYF
TGTGCCAGCAGCTACCTCGTGGTGGGGGGGCCGGATACGCAGTATTTT
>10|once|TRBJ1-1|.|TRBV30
CALDSLQAFF
TGTGCCTTGGACAGTCTCCAAGCTTTCTTT
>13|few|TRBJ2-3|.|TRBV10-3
CAISESDTDTQYF
TGTGCCATCAGTGAGTCGGACACAGATACGCAGTATTTT
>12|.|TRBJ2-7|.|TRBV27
CASSFWGYEQYF
TGTGCCAGCAGTTTCTGGGGTTACGAGCAGTACTTC
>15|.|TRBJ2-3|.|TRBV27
CASSYFSGRTDTQYF
TGTGCCAGCAGTTACTTTAGCGGACGCACAGATACGCAGTATTTT
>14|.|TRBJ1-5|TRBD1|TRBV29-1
CSVVDRDSNQPQHF
TGCAGCGTTGTTGACAGGGATAGCAATCAGCCCCAGCATTTT
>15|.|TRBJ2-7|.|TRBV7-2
CASSPRGAITYEQYF
TGTGCCAGCAGCCCCAGGGGGGCTATCACCTACGAGCAGTACTTC
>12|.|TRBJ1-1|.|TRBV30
CAWSEGNTEAFF
TGTGCCTGGTCAGAGGGAAACACTGAAGCTTTCTTT
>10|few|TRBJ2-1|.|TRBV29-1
CSGKLNEQFF
TGCAGCGGCAAACTTAATGAGCAGTTCTTC
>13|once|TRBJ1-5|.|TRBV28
CATEQGANQPQHF
TGTGCCACCGAGCAGGGTGCTAATCAGCCCCAGCATTTT
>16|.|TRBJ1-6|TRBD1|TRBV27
CASGEQGVTYNSPLHF
TGTGCCAGCGGCGAACAGGGGGTGACCTATAATTCACCCCTCCACTTT
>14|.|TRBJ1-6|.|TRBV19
CASSIDLEIGVSHF
TGTGCCAGTAGTATAGATTTGGAGATCGGGGTATCCCACTTT
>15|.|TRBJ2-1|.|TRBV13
CASSNRQDYYNEQFF
TGTGCCAGCAGCAATAGACAGGACTACTACAATGAGCAGTTCTTC
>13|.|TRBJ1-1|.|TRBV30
CAWSVIGYTEAFF
TGTGCCTGGAGTGTAATCGGCTACACTGAAGCTTTCTTT
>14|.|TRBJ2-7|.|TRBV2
CASSESGAAYEQYF
TGTGCCAGCAGTGAAAGTGGGGCAGCCTACGAGCAGTACTTC
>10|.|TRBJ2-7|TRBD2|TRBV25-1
CASWGGEQYF
TGTGCCAGCTGGGGGGGCGAGCAGTACTTC
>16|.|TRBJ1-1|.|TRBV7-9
CASSLTGGGANTEAFF
TGTGCCAGCAGCTTAACCGGGGGAGGGGCGAACACTGAAGCTTTCTTT
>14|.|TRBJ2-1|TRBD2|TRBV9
CASSERGDDWEQFF
TGTGCCAGCAGCGAGCGGGGGGACGATTGGGAGCAGTTCTTC